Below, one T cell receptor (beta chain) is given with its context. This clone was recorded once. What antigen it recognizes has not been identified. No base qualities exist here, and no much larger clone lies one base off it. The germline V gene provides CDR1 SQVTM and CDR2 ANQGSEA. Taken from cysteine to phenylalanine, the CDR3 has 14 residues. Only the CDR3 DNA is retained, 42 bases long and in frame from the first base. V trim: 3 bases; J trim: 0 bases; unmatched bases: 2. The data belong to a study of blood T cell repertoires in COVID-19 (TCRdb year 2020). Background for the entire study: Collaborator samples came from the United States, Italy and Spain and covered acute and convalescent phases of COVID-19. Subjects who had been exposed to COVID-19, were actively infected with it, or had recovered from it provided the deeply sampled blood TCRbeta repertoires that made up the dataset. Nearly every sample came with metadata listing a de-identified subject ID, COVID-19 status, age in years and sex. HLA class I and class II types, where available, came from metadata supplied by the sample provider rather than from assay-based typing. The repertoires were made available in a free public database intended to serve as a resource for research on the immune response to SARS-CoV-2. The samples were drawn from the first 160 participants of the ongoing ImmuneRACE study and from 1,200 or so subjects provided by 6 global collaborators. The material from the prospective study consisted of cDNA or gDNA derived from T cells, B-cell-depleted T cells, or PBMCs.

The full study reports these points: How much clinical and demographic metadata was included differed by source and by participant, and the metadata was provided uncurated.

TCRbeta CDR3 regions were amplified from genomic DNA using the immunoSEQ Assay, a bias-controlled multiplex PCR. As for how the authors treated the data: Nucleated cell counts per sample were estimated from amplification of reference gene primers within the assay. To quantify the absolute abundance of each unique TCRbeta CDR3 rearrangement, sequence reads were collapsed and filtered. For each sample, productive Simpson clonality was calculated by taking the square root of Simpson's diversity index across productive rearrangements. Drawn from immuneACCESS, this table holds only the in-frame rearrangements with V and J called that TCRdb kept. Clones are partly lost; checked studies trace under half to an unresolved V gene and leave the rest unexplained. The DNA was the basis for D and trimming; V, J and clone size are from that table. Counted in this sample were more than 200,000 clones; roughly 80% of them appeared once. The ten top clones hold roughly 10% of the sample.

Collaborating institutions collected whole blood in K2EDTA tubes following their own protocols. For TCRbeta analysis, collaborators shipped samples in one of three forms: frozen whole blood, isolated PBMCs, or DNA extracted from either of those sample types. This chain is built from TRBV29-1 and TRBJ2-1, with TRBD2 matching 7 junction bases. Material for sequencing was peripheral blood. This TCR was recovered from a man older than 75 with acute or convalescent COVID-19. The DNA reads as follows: TGCAGCGTTGACGGCGGGAGCTCCTACAATGAGCAGTTCTTC. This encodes CSVDGGSSYNEQFF.